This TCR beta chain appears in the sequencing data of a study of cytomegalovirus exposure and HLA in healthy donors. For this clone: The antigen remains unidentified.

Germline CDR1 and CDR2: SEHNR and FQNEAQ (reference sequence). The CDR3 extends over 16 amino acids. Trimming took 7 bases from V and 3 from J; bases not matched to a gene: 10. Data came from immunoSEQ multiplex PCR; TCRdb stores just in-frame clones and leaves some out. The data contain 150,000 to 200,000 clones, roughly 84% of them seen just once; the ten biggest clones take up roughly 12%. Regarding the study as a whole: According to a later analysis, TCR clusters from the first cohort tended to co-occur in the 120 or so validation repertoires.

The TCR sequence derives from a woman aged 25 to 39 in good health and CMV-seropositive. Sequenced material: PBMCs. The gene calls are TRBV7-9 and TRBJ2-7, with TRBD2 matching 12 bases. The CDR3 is CASTYVTSGSGYEQYF. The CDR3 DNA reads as TGTGCCAGCACCTACGTGACTAGCGGGAGCGGCTACGAGCAGTACTTC.